This TCR beta chain emerged from a study of shared clonotypes between healthy human individuals. About the research overall: Three plates were used per donor for CD4 naive, three for CD4 memory, two for CD8 naive and one for CD8 memory.

The CDR3 totals 12 residues. V was trimmed by 0 bases and J by 3 bases, leaving 0 bases between them. Germline V gene lookup returns CDR1 SGHTA and CDR2 FQGNSA. Study findings and constraints: The small donor group covered limited genetic and exposure diversity.

Researchers divided each subset's genomic DNA evenly across several immunoSEQ plates. Data came from immunoSEQ multiplex PCR; TCRdb stores just in-frame clones and leaves some out. The table shows about 960,000 clones, with about 80% occurring only once. Comments on this clone: As yet, its antigen is unknown. Other DNA sequences in the same sample also yield this CDR3.

This sequence was found in a man between 18 and 35 years old in good health. The specimen sequenced was memory CD4+ T cells sorted from blood. As to subset: CD45RA-negative fraction. The chain couples TRBV7-2 to TRBJ2-1; D not resolved. CDR3 region: CASSLAYNEQFF. CDR3 coding DNA: TGTGCCAGCAGCTTAGCCTACAATGAGCAGTTCTTC.